A selection of T cell receptor beta chains follows, all from one sample in a study of T cell responses to AZD1222 COVID-19 vaccine. Only in-frame clones appear in the TCRdb table, and some are missing; sequencing was by immunoSEQ multiplex PCR. This table has some 150,000 clones, 90% appearing once. The sequencing used peripheral blood, collected on day 0 of AZD1222 vaccination. These receptors were collected from an adult in good health. CDR3s include the opening cysteine and the closing phenylalanine or tryptophan.

j_call cdr3_length v_call cdr3_aa
TRBJ2-3 19 TRBV7-9 CASSLGTSGGYTSTDTQYF
TRBJ1-5 14 TRBV5-4 CASSRQGVREPQHF
TRBJ2-1 17 TRBV4-1 CASSPLSGPSSYNEQFF
TRBJ2-7 14 TRBV24-1 CATSDAGPRGEQYF
TRBJ2-3 12 TRBV27 CASSLSGDTQYF
TRBJ1-6 13 TRBV11-3 CASSSTRDSPLHF
TRBJ1-1 15 TRBV27 CASRGEGGRHTEAFF
TRBJ2-7 14 TRBV4-3 CASSLRVGSYEQYF
TRBJ2-5 12 TRBV12-3/TRBV12-4 CASTTGGQTQYF
TRBJ1-5 15 TRBV6-2/TRBV6-3 CASSRRGLSNQPQHF
TRBJ2-7 15 TRBV7-2 CASRRGQGESYEQYF
TRBJ2-7 14 TRBV15 CATSRDGSSYEQYF
TRBJ1-2 13 TRBV7-9 CASSLAGGDGYTF
TRBJ2-5 14 TRBV28 CASSLGHRVETQYF
TRBJ1-1 14 TRBV7-9 CASSLGVGGTEAFF
TRBJ1-5 14 TRBV7-9 CASSLTGFNQPQHF